This entry lists 10 T cell receptor beta chains sequenced from one sample in a study of CD8+ T cells in alopecia areata. It was with CD4, CD8alpha, NKG2D, NKG2ACE and other markers that pooled cutaneous lymph node cells were sorted. Extraction and reverse transcription of RNA yielded cDNA as the sequencing template. TCRdb's table, derived via immunoSEQ multiplex PCR, lists solely in-frame clones and lacks some. Sampling found 200,000 to 300,000 clones, none seen once. Material for sequencing was CD4+ T cells sorted from a lymph node. These TCRs come from a C3H/HeJ mouse with alopecia areata. Strain MHC haplotype: H2-k.

Regarding this clone: Mouse gene names apply. The read is 4 residues too short to cover the CDR3 end, so that end is filled in from the germline J gene. This chain connects TRBV13-1 to TRBJ2-2; 8 nucleotides line up with TRBD1. V lost 1 base, J lost 3 bases, and 5 bases stayed unmatched. The CDR3 is made up of 16 amino acids. Germline CDR1 is NSHNY and CDR2 is SYGAGN. Incomplete CDR3 DNA: TGTGCCAGCAGTGATAGGTCAGGGGGCGACACCGGG. Its translation is CASSDRSGGDTG. The CDR3 in its entirety is CASSDRSGGDTGQLYF.

This clone has only a few counts. Any gene name here is a mouse gene name. From the germline J gene comes the end of the CDR3, since the read stops 4 residues before it. Other DNA sequences in this specimen translate into the identical CDR3. The chain carries TRBV13-3 and TRBJ2-5; TRBD1 is a possible D gene (5 bases). The CDR3 is 13 residues long. Germline-derived CDR1 and CDR2 are NNHDY and SYVADS. CDR3 DNA (partial): TGTGCCAGCAGTGATCAGGGTAGGGAC. Translation gives CASSDQGRD. The full CDR3 protein reads CASSDQGRDTQYF. Full variable domain (rest looked up from reference TRBV13-3 and TRBJ2-5): EAAVTQSPRSKVAVTGGKVTLSCHQTNNHDYMYWYRQDTGHGLRLIHYSYVADSTEKGDIPDGYKASRPSQENFSLILELASLSQTAVYFCASSDQGRDTQYFGPGTRLLVL.

Remarks on this clone: Gene names follow the mouse nomenclature. Read data end 4 residues before the CDR3 end; the end is taken from the germline J gene. The sample has other DNA sequences that encode this CDR3 too. V gene TRBV5 combines with J gene TRBJ2-1; perhaps TRBD1 as D (5 bases). The CDR3 has 12 residues. Germline assignment: CDR1 LGHNA and CDR2 YNLKQL (reference sequence). The CDR3 spells CASSQTGTEQFF. CDR3 bases read: TGTGCCAGCAGCCAAACAGGAACT.

This clone was recorded at least ten times. This sequence may be a read error, since a much larger clone differs from it by one base. The genes are named according to mouse. The observed sequence ends 4 residues before the CDR3 terminus, with the missing tail filled in from the germline J gene. Other nucleotide sequences in the sample specify the same CDR3. V gene TRBV13-3 combines with J gene TRBJ2-3, with a weak D call TRBD2 (6 bases). Germline CDR1 reads NNHDY; CDR2 reads SYVADS. Trimming left V 4 bases short and J 0 bases short, with 9 bases between. The CDR3 covers 14 residues. Here the CDR3 reads CASSLGSSAETLYF. Incomplete CDR3 DNA: TGTGCCAGCAGTCTGGGGTCTAGTGCAGAA.

Comments on this clone: The listed genes are named as in mouse. The CDR3 end lies 3 residues beyond the end of the read and is filled in from the germline J gene. The rearrangement uses TRBV29 and TRBJ1-6, with TRBD1 identical over 9 bases. TRBJ1-6 is an ORF; its function is uncertain. CDR1 and CDR2 (germline): MSHET, SYDVDS. The CDR3 is 14 residues long. CDR3 bases read: TGTGCTAGCAGTTTATCACAGGACAGGGGTTAC. Translated, it gives CASSLSQDRGY. In full, the CDR3 is CASSLSQDRGYLYF.

On this clone: Germline and genes: mouse. Read sequence stops 4 residues before the CDR3 end, and the germline J gene provides the missing end. The V call is TRBV17, the J call TRBJ2-4; TRBD1 aligns across 8 bases. CDR3 length: 15 residues. The J segment lost 0 bases and the V segment lost 3 bases, leaving 2 bases of the junction unmatched. Germline-derived CDR1 and CDR2 are MNHDT and YYDKIL. The sequenced CDR3 bases are TGTGCTAGCAGTAGGACAGGGGCTAGTCAAAAC. This encodes CASSRTGASQN. The entire CDR3 protein is CASSRTGASQNTLYF.

This clone was counted between two and nine times. The gene names here belong to mouse. The CDR3 is cut off 4 residues early in the read; its end comes from the germline J gene. This sample also contains other DNA sequences that code for the same CDR3. The J gene is TRBJ2-5, the V gene TRBV1; 8 bases agree with TRBD2. The CDR3 is made up of 14 amino acids. J gave up 2 bases and V 3 bases, and 1 base lay outside the gene matches. The germline V gene has CDR1 NSQYPW and CDR2 LRSPGD (reference sequence). This chain's CDR3 is CTCSAGGAQDTQYF. CDR3 DNA (partial): TGCACCTGCAGTGCGGGGGGGGCCCAAGAC. Complete variable domain (other parts from reference TRBV1 and TRBJ2-5): VTLLEQNPRWRLVPRGQAVNLRCILKNSQYPWMSWYQQDLQKQLQWLFTLRSPGDKEVKSLPGADYLATRVTDTELRLQVANMSQGRTLYCTCSAGGAQDTQYFGPGTRLLVL.

This clone was picked up a small number of times. The gene names given are mouse names. The read halts 4 residues ahead of the CDR3 end, with the missing end drawn from the germline J gene. The V call is TRBV19, the J call TRBJ2-1; D remains unclear. The CDR3 extends over 14 amino acids. Germline lookup yields CDR1 FNHDT and CDR2 SITEND (reference sequence). V was cut by 1 base and J by 4 bases, with 9 bases left in between. Partial CDR3 DNA: TGTGCCAGCAGTATACCGCCAGAATATGCT. As protein: CASSIPPEYA. The CDR3 as a whole reads CASSIPPEYAEQFF.

This clone was seen a handful of times. Gene names refer to mouse genes. The read is 4 residues too short to cover the CDR3 end, so that end is filled in from the germline J gene. V usage is TRBV17 and J usage is TRBJ2-1; 7 nucleotides line up with TRBD2. CDR3 length: 13 amino acids. Per germline, CDR1 MNHDT and CDR2 YYDKIL. V lost 5 bases and J lost 4; bases outside the gene matches: 2. The DNA read from the CDR3 is TGTGCTAGCAGTGTGGGGGGTTATGCT. It encodes CASSVGGYA. In full, the CDR3 reads CASSVGGYAEQFF.

To note about this clone: Gene labels here are mouse ones. The observed sequence ends 3 residues before the CDR3 terminus, with the missing tail filled in from the germline J gene. The V and J genes are TRBV1 and TRBJ1-6, with 8 bases matching TRBD1. TRBJ1-6 has ORF status, its function being uncertain. After removal of 5 bases from V and 5 bases from J, the junction contained 2 bases not matched to a gene. This CDR3 has 14 residues. The germline V gene has CDR1 NSQYPW and CDR2 LRSPGD (reference sequence). The CDR3 protein is CTCSQDRDNSPLYF. CDR3 DNA (partial): TGCACCTGCAGTCAGGACAGGGATAATTCGCCC.